One and the same sample provided the 5 T cell receptor beta chains below, sequenced in a study of OX40 agonist ivuxolimab in advanced cancers. Assay used: immunoSEQ multiplex PCR; TCRdb lists only in-frame clones, some missing. The sample consists of more than 45,000 clones, about 88% of them appearing once. The sequencing used CD4+ or CD8+ T cells sorted from blood, collected in a trial of the OX40 agonist ivuxolimab. All receptors derive from an adult with an advanced solid tumor such as melanoma, head and neck, liver or kidney cancer.

This clone came up once. This sequence joins TRBV28 and TRBJ1-1; D remains unclear. CDR1 is MDHEN, CDR2 SYDVKM, per germline. V dropped 3 bases and J dropped 8 bases, with 16 bases sitting between them. The CDR3 sequence is 14 residues long. In DNA form, the CDR3 reads TGTGCCAGCAGTTTTAGGTGGTTGTGGGTGGAAGCTTTCTTT. It yields the protein CASSFRWLWVEAFF.

The chain employs TRBV14 and TRBJ1-4; 8 bases are shared with TRBD1. V shed 10 bases, J shed 4 bases, and the junction held 8 bases outside the gene matches. Germline V gives CDR1 SGHDN, CDR2 FVKESK. The CDR3 totals 14 residues. The DNA of the CDR3 is TGTGCCACCCGACAGGGGTCAGGTAATGAAAAACTGTTTTTT. The encoded protein is CATRQGSGNEKLFF.

Only a few counts were recorded for this clone. CDR3 nucleotides: TGTGCCAGCAACCAATGGGGGTACGAGCAGTACTTC. Translation: CASNQWGYEQYF. The rearrangement joins TRBV6-6 to TRBJ2-7, with D perhaps TRBD1 or TRBD2 (5 bases each). From germline, CDR1 is MNHNY and CDR2 SVGAGI (reference sequence). This CDR3 is 12 amino acids long. V was cut by 7 bases and J by 4 bases, with 11 bases left in between.

The chain links TRBV4-3 to TRBJ2-5; D may be TRBD2 (5 bases). The V gene's germline CDR1 is LGHNA and CDR2 YSLEER. This CDR3 region has 14 residues. With 4 bases removed from V and 3 bases from J, the gap between germline ends came to 12 bases. DNA of the CDR3: TGCGCCAGCAGCCCTGGACTGTTGGAAGAGACCCAGTACTTC. Translation gives CASSPGLLEETQYF.

The CDR3 coding sequence is TGTGCCAGCAGTGAACCCGGACAGGGGTTCGCCGGGGCCAACGTCCTGACTTTC. Translation gives CASSEPGQGFAGANVLTF. The rearrangement links TRBV2 to TRBJ2-6; 9 nucleotides agree with TRBD1. Per the germline V gene, CDR1 is SNHLY and CDR2 is FYNNEI. Trimming took 2 bases from V and 4 from J; bases not matched to a gene: 9. The CDR3 length is 18 residues.